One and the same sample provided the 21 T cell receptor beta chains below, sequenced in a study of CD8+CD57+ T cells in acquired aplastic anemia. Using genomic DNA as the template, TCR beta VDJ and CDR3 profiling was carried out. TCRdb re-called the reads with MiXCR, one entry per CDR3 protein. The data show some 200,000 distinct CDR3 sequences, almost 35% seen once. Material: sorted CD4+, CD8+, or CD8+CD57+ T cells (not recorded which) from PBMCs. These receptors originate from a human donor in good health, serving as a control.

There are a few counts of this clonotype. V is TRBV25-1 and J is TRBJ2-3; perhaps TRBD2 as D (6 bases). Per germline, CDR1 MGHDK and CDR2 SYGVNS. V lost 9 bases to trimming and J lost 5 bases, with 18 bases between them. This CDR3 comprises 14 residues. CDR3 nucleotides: TGTGCCAGTTCGAGCGGGCCCTTTTTAGATACGCAGTATTTT. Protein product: CASSSGPFLDTQYF.

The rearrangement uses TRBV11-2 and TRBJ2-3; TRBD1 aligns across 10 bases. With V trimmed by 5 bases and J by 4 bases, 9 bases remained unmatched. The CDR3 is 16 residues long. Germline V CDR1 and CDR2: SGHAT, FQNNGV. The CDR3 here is CASSTVGQGFADTQYF. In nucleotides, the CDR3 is TGTGCCAGCAGCACCGTGGGACAGGGGTTCGCAGATACGCAGTATTTT.

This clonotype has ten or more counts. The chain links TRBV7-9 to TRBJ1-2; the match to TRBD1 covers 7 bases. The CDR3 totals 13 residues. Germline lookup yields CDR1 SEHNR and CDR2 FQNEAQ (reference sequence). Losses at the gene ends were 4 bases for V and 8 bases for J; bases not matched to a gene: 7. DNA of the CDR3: TGTGCCAGCAGCTCAACAGGGGCGTACGGCTACACCTTC. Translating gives CASSSTGAYGYTF. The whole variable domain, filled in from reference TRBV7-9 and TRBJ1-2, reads DTGVSQNPRHKITKRGQNVTFRCDPISEHNRLYWYRQTLGQGPEFLTYFQNEAQLEKSRLLSDRFSAERPKGSFSTLEIQRTEQGDSAMYLCASSSTGAYGYTFGSGTRLTVV.

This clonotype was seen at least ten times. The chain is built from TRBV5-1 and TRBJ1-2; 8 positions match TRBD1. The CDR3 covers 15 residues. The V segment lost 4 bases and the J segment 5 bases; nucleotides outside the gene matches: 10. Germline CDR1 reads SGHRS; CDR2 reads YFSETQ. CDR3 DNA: TGCGCCAGCAGCGCCCGCCCGGACAGGGCTTATGGCTACACCTTC. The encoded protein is CASSARPDRAYGYTF.

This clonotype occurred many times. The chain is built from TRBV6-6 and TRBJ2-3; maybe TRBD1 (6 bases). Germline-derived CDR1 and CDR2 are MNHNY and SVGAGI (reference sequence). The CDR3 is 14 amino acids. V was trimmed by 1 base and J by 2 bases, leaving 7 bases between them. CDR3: CASSYWDNTDTQYF. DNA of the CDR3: TGTGCCAGCAGTTACTGGGACAACACAGATACGCAGTATTTT.

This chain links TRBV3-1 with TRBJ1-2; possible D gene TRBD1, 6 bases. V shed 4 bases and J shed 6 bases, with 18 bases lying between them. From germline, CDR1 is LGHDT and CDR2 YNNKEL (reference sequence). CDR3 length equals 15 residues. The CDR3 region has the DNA TGTGCCAGCAGCCCACCACCGGACAGCGGCAATGGCTACACCTTC. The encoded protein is CASSPPPDSGNGYTF.

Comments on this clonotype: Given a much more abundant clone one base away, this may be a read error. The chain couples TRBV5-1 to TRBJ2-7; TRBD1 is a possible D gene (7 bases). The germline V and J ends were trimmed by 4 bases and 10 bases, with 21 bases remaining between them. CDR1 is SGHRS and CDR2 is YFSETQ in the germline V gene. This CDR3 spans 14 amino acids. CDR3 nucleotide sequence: TGCGCCAGCAGCCCGAGACAGGGCAGGGAGGCCCAGTACTTC. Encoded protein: CASSPRQGREAQYF.

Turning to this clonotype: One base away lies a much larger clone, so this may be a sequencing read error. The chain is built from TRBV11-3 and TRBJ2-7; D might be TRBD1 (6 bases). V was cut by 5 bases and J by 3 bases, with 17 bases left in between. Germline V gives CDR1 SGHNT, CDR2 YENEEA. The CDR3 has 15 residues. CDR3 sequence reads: CASSLGAAGVYEQYF. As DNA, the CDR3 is TGTGCCAGCAGCCTAGGGGCTGCAGGGGTCTACGAGCAGTACTTC.

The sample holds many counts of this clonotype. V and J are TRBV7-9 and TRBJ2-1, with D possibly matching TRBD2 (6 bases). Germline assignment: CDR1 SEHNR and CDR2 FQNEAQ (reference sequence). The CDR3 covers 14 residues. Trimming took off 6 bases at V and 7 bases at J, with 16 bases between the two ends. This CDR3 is CASRLPGLANEQFF. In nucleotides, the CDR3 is TGTGCCAGCAGACTCCCGGGACTTGCTAATGAGCAGTTCTTC.

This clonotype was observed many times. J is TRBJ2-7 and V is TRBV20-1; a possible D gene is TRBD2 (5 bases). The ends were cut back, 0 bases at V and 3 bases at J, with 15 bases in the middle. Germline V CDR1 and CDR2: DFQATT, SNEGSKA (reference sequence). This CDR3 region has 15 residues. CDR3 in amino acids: CSARDLRRGSYEQYF. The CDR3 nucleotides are TGCAGTGCTAGAGATTTGCGTCGAGGGAGCTACGAGCAGTACTTC.

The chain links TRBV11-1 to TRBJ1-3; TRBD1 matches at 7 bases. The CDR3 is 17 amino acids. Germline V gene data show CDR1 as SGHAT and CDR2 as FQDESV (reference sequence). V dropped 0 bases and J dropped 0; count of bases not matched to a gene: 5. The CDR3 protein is CASSLARGGASGNTIYF. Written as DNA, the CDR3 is TGTGCCAGCAGCTTAGCCCGAGGGGGCGCCTCTGGAAACACCATATATTTT.

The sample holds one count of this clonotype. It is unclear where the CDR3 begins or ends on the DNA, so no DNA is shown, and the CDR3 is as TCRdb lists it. CDR3 region: CACSARGSEGYTF. The chain carries TRBV25-1 and TRBJ1-2. The CDR3 spans 13 amino acids, including both terminal residues. CDR1 is MGHDK, CDR2 SYGVNS, per germline.

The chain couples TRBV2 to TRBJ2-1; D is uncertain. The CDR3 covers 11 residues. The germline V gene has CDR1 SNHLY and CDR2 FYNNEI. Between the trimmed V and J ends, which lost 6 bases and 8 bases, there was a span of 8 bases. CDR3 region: CASSPVDEQFF. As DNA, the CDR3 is TGTGCCAGCAGCCCCGTCGATGAGCAGTTCTTC.

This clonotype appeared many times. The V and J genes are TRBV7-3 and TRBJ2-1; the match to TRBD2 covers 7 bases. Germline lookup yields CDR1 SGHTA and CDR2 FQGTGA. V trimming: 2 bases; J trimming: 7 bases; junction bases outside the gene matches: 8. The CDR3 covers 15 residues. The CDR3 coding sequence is TGTGCCAGCAGCTTAGTCAGCGGGACCCGGAATGAGCAGTTCTTC. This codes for CASSLVSGTRNEQFF.

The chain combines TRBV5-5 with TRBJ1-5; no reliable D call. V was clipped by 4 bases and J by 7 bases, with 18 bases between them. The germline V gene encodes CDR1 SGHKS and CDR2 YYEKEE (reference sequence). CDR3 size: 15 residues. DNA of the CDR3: TGTGCCAGCAGCCCCCTTTTGGGAGTAGAGCAGCCCCAGCATTTT. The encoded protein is CASSPLLGVEQPQHF.

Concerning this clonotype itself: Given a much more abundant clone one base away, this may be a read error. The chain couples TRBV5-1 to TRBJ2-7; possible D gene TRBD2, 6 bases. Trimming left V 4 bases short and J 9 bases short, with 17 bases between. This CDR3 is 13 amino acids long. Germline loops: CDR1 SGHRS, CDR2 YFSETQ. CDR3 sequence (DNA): TGCGCCAGCAGCGATCCGGGAGTAGGCGTGCAGTACTTC. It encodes CASSDPGVGVQYF. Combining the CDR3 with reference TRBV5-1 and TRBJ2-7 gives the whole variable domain KAGVTQTPRYLIKTRGQQVTLSCSPISGHRSVSWYQQTPGQGLQFLFEYFSETQRNKGNFPGRFSGRQFSNSRSEMNVSTLELGDSALYLCASSDPGVGVQYFGPGTRLTVT.

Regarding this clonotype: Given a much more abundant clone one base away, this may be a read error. The chain's CDR3 is CASSPTRGGYTF. The CDR3 coding sequence is TGTGCCAGCAGTCCAACCAGGGGTGGCTACACCTTC. The chain employs TRBV12-3 or TRBV12-4 and TRBJ1-2; TRBD1 might be the D (6 bases). V was shortened by 5 bases and J by 7 bases, with 11 bases between the two germline ends. The CDR3 is 12 residues long.

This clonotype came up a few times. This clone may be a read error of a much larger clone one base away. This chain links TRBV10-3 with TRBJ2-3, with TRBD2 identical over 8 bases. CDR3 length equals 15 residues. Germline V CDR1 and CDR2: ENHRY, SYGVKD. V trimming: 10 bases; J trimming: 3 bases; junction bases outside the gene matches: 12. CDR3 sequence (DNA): TGTGCCAAAAAAAGGACTAGCAGTGAAACAGATACGCAGTATTTT. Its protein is CAKKRTSSETDTQYF.

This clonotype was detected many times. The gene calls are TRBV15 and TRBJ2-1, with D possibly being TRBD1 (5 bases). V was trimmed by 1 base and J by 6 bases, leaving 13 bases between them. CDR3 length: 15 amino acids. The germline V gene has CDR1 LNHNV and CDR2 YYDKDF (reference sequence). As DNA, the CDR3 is TGTGCCACCAGCAGAGGCAAACAGGATTCCAATGAGCAGTTCTTC. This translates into CATSRGKQDSNEQFF. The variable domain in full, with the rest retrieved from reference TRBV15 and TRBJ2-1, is DAMVIQNPRYQVTQFGKPVTLSCSQTLNHNVMYWYQQKSSQAPKLLFHYYDKDFNNEADTPDNFQSRRPNTSFCFLDIRSPGLGDTAMYLCATSRGKQDSNEQFFGPGTRLTVL.

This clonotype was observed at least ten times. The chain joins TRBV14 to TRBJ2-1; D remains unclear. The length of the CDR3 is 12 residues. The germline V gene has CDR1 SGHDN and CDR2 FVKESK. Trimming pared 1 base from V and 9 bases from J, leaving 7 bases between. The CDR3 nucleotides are TGTGCCAGCAGCCAAGGATTTAGTGAGCAGTTCTTC. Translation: CASSQGFSEQFF.

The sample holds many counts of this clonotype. This chain's CDR3 is CSARNRVVYGYTF. In DNA form, the CDR3 reads TGCAGTGCTAGAAACAGGGTTGTGTATGGCTACACCTTC. The chain employs TRBV20-1 and TRBJ1-2; D may be TRBD1 (6 bases). CDR1 is DFQATT and CDR2 is SNEGSKA in the germline V gene (reference sequence). The germline V and J ends were trimmed by 2 bases and 5 bases, with 12 bases remaining between them. This CDR3 has 13 amino acids.